This T cell receptor (beta chain) appears in the sequencing data of a study of blood T cell repertoires in COVID-19. Across the whole study: Spain, Italy and the United States supplied samples that represented acute and convalescent COVID-19. Nucleic acid was either cDNA or gDNA, and it came from T cells, B-cell-depleted T cells, or PBMCs.

Seattle patients were enrolled while actively infected and followed longitudinally. V was clipped by 0 bases and J by 6 bases, with 14 bases between them. CDR3 length: 15 residues. Germline V gene sequence: CDR1 SGHDN, CDR2 FVKESK. Per the original methods: Reference gene primer amplification in the assay estimated nucleated cell counts. Sequenced by immunoSEQ multiplex PCR; TCRdb stores in-frame clones only, minus some. V and J calls and clone size are given by that table; D and trimming were obtained from the DNA. The repertoire consists of about 500,000 clones, with roughly 91% occurring once and the leading ten covering 7.5% to 9.5%.

The receptor was isolated from a woman aged 45-59 years with COVID-19, enrolled during active disease. The sequencing sample was made of peripheral blood. The chain is built from TRBV14 and TRBJ1-2; possibly TRBD1 for D (6 bases). CDR3 amino acids: CASSQDLNREHGYTF. DNA of the CDR3: TGTGCCAGCAGCCAAGATCTAAACAGGGAGCATGGCTACACCTTC.